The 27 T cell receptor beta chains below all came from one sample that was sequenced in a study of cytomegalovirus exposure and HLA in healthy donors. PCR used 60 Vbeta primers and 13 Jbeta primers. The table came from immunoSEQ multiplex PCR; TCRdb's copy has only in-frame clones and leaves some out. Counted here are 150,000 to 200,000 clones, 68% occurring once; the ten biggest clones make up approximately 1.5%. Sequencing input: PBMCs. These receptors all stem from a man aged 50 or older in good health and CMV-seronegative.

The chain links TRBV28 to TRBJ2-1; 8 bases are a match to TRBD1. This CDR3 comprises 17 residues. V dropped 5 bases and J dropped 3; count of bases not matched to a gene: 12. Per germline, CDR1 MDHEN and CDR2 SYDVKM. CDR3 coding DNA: TGTGCCAGCAGTCTTTACAGCCAGGGGGCGGGCTACAATGAGCAGTTCTTC. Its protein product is CASSLYSQGAGYNEQFF.

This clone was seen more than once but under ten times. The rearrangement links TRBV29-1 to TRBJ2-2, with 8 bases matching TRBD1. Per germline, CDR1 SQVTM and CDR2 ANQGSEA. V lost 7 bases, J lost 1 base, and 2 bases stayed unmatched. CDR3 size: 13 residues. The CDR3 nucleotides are TGCAGCGCCGACAGGGGGAACACCGGGGAGCTGTTTTTT. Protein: CSADRGNTGELFF.

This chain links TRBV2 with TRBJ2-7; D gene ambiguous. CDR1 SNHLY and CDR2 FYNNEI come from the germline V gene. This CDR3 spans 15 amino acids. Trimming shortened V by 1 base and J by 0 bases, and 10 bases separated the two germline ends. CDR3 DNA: TGTGCCAGCAGTGAAGGGAAGACTGGCTCCTACGAGCAGTACTTC. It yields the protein CASSEGKTGSYEQYF.

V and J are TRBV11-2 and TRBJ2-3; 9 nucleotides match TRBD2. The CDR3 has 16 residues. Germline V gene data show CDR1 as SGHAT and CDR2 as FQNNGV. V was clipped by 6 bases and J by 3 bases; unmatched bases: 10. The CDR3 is CASRLQGTSKTDTQYF. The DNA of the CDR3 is TGTGCCAGCAGGCTACAAGGGACTAGCAAGACAGATACGCAGTATTTT.

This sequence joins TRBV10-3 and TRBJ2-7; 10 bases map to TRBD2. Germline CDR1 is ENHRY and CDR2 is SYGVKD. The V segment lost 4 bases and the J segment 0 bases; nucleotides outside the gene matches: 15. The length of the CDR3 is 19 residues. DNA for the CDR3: TGTGCCATCAGTGGCCCGACAGGCTCGGGACTAGCGCTCTCCTACGAGCAGTACTTC. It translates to CAISGPTGSGLALSYEQYF.

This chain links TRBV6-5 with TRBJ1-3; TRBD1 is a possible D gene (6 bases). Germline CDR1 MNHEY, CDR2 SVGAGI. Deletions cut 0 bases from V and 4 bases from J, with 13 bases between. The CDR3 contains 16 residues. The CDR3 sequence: CASSYSGQPRGNTIYF. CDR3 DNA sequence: TGTGCCAGCAGTTACTCGGGACAACCAAGAGGAAACACCATATATTTT.

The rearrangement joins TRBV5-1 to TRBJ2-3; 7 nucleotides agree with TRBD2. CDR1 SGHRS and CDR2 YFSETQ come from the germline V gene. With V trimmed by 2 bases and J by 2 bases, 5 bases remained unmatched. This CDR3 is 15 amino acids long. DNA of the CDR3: TGCGCCAGCAGCTTCTCTAGCGGAACCACAGATACGCAGTATTTT. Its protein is CASSFSSGTTDTQYF.

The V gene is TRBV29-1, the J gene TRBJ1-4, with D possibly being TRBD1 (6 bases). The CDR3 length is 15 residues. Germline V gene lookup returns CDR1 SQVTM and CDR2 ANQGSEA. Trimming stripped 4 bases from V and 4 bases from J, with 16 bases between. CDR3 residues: CSVAAFQGFNEKLFF. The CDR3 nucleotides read TGCAGCGTTGCCGCCTTCCAGGGGTTTAATGAAAAACTGTTTTTT. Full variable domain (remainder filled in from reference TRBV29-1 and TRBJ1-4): SAVISQKPSRDICQRGTSLTIQCQVDSQVTMMFWYRQQPGQSLTLIATANQGSEATYESGFVIDKFPISRPNLTFSTLTVSNMSPEDSSIYLCSVAAFQGFNEKLFFGSGTQLSVL.

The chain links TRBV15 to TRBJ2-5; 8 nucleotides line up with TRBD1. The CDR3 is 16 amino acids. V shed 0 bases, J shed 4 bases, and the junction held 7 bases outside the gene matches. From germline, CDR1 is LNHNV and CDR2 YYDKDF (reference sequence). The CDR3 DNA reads TGTGCCACCAGCAGAGATACCAGCAGGGGGCGAGAGACCCAGTACTTC. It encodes CATSRDTSRGRETQYF.

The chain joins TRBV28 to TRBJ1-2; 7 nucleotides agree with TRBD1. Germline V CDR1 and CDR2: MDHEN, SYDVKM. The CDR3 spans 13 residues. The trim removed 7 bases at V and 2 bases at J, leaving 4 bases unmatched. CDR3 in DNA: TGTGCCAGCAACCCAGGGGGGAACTATGGCTACACCTTC. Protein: CASNPGGNYGYTF.

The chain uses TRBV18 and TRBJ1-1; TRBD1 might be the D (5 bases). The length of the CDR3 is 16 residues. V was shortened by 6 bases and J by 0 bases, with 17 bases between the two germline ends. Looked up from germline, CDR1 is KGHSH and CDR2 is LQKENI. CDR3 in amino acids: CASSGRQGIMNTEAFF. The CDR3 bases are TGTGCCAGCTCCGGACGGCAGGGAATCATGAACACTGAAGCTTTCTTT.

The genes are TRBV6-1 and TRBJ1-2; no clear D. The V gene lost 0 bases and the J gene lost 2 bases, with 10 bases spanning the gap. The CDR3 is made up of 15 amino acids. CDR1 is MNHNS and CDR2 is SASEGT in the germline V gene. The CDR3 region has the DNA TGTGCCAGCAGTGAAGCTGGCGGGCCGAACTATGGCTACACCTTC. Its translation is CASSEAGGPNYGYTF.

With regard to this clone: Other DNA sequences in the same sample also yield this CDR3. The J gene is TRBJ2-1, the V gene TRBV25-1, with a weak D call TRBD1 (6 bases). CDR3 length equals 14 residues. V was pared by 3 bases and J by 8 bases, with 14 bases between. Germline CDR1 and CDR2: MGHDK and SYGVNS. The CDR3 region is CASSDRDRYDEQFF. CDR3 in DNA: TGTGCCAGCAGTGACCGCGACAGGTACGATGAGCAGTTCTTC.

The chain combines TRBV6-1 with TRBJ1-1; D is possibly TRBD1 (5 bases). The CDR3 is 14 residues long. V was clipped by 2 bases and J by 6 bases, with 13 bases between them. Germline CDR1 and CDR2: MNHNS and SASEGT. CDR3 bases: TGTGCCAGCAGTGAATGGCAGGGTTGGGCTGAAGCTTTCTTT. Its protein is CASSEWQGWAEAFF.

CDR3 DNA: TGTGCCAGCAGTTACTCGGGACAAAACACCGGGGAGCTGTTTTTT. Encoded protein: CASSYSGQNTGELFF. The chain carries TRBV6-5 and TRBJ2-2; D perhaps matches TRBD1 (6 bases). There are 15 residues in the CDR3. Germline loops: CDR1 MNHEY, CDR2 SVGAGI. Deletions cut 0 bases from V and 2 bases from J, with 7 bases between.

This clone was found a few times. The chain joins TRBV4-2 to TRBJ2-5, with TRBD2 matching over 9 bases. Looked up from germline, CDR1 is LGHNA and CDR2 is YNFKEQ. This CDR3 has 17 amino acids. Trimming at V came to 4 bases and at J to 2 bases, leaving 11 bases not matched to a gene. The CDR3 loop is CASSPRGGAGGQETQYF. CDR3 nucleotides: TGTGCCAGCAGCCCCCGTGGCGGAGCGGGAGGACAAGAGACCCAGTACTTC.

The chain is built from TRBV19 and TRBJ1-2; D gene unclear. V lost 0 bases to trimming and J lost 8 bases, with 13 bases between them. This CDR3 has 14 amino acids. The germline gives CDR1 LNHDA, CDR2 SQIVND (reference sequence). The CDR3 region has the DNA TGTGCCAGTAGTATAGATCGGGCCGCGGGGGGCTACACCTTC. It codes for CASSIDRAAGGYTF. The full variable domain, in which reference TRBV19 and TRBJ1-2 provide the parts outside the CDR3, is DGGITQSPKYLFRKEGQNVTLSCEQNLNHDAMYWYRQDPGQGLRLIYYSQIVNDFQKGDIAEGYSVSREKKESFPLTVTSAQKNPTAFYLCASSIDRAAGGYTFGSGTRLTVV.

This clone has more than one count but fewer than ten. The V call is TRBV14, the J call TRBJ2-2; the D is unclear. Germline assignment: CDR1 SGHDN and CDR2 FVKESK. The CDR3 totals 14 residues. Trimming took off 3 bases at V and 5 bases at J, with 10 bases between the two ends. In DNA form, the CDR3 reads TGTGCCAGCAGCCACGCGGCCCGGACCGGGGAGCTGTTTTTT. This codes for CASSHAARTGELFF. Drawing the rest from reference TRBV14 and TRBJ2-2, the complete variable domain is EAGVTQFPSHSVIEKGQTVTLRCDPISGHDNLYWYRRVMGKEIKFLLHFVKESKQDESGMPNNRFLAERTGGTYSTLKVQPAELEDSGVYFCASSHAARTGELFFGEGSRLTVL.

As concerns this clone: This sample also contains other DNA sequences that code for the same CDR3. DNA of the CDR3: TGCGCCAGCAGCTCCGGGACAGCCTTCAATGAGCAGTTCTTC. This encodes CASSSGTAFNEQFF. The rearrangement links TRBV5-1 to TRBJ2-1; 7 bases line up with TRBD1. The CDR3 runs to 14 residues. V shed 3 bases, J shed 6 bases, and the junction held 6 bases outside the gene matches. Germline CDR1 SGHRS, CDR2 YFSETQ.

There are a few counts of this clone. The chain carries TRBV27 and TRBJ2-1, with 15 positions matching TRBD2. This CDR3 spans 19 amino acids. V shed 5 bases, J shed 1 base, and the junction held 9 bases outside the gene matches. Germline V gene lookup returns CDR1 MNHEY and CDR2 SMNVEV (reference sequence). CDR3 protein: CASSPRTSGGVNSYNEQFF. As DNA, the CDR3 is TGTGCCAGCAGTCCTCGGACTAGCGGGGGGGTTAATTCCTACAATGAGCAGTTCTTC.

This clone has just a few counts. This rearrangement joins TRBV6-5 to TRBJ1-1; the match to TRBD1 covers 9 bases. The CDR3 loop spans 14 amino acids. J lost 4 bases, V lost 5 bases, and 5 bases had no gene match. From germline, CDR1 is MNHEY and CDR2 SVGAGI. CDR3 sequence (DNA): TGTGCCAGCAGTCCCGGGACAGGGATCACTGAAGCTTTCTTT. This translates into CASSPGTGITEAFF.

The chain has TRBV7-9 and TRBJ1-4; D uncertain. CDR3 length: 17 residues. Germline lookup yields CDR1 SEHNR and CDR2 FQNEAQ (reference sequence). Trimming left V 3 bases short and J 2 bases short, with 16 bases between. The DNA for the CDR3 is TGTGCCAGCAGCTTGCCGGGAGGGATCTCGACTAATGAAAAACTGTTTTTT. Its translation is CASSLPGGISTNEKLFF.

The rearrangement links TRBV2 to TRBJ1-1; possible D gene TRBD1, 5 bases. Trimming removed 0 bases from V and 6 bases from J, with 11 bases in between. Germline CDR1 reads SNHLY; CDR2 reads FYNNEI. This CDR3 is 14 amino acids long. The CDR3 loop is CASSEAQGIAEAFF. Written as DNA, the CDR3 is TGTGCCAGCAGTGAAGCCCAGGGAATCGCTGAAGCTTTCTTT.

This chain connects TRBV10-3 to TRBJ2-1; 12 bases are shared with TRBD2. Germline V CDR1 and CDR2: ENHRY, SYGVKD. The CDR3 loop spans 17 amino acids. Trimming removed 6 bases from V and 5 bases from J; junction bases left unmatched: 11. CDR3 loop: CAISRTSGMVRNNEQFF. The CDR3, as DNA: TGTGCCATCAGCCGGACTAGCGGGATGGTGAGAAACAATGAGCAGTTCTTC.

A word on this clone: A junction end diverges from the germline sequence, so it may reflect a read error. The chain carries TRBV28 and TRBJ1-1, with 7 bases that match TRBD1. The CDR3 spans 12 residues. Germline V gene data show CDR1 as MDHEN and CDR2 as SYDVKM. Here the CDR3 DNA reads TGTGCCAGCAGTTTAGAGGTAGGACAGGAGTTTTTT. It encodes CASSLEVGQEFF. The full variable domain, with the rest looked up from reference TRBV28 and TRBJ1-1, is DVKVTQSSRYLVKRTGEKVFLECVQDMDHENMFWYRQDPGLGLRLIYFSYDVKMKEKGDIPEGYSVSREKKERFSLILESASTNQTSMYLCASSLEVGQEFFGQGTRLTVV.

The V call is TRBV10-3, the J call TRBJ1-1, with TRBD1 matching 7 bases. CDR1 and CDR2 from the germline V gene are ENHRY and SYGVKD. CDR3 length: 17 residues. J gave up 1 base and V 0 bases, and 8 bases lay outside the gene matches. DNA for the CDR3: TGTGCCATCAGTGAGTCGACCATAGGGACAGCGAACACTGAAGCTTTCTTT. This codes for CAISESTIGTANTEAFF.

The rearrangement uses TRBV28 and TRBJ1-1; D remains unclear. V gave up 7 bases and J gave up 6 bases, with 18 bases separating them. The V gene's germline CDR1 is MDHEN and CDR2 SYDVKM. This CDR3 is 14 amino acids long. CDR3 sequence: CASTEPLSYAEAFF. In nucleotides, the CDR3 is TGTGCCAGCACCGAACCTCTTAGTTACGCTGAAGCTTTCTTT.